This T cell receptor (beta chain) was found in a study of PD-L1 blockade in urothelial cancer. Study as a whole: Analysis of blood occurred 3 weeks (second dose) and 6 weeks after treatment start.

Assay: immunoSEQ multiplex PCR; the TCRdb copy retains only in-frame clones and omits some. In the table there are some 75,000 clones, 85% to 95% of which are singletons. Time point defined: peripheral blood 6 weeks after treatment start. Losses at the gene ends were 0 bases for V and 0 bases for J; bases not matched to a gene: 5. Germline V CDR1 and CDR2: SGDLS, YYNGEE. CDR3 length equals 18 residues. The source of this sequence is an elderly woman with urothelial cancer. The chain links TRBV9 to TRBJ2-1; 11 bases fit TRBD2. Source: PBMCs, taken around atezolizumab (anti-PD-L1) treatment. CDR3 region: CASSVGTSGYSSYNEQFF. CDR3 in DNA: TGTGCCAGCAGCGTAGGGACTAGCGGGTATAGCTCCTACAATGAGCAGTTCTTC.